This T cell receptor (beta chain) was captured in a study of shared clonotypes between healthy human individuals. With regard to this clone: Its antigen is undetermined.

Study-wide results and limits: Naive CD4 clonotypes were shared across a handful of donors at about 5.2%.

CDR3 length equals 16 residues. The junction had 8 bases not matched to a gene; V was cut back by 5 bases and J by 2 bases. Germline V lookup: CDR1 LNHDA, CDR2 SQIVND (reference sequence). Clones were read by immunoSEQ multiplex PCR, and TCRdb kept only the in-frame ones, dropping some. The data contain about 2.4 million clones, roughly 93% of them seen just once; the ten biggest clones take up roughly 0.39%. The sequenced sample consisted of naive CD4+ T cells from PBMCs. The subset: CD45RA+ positively selected. The chain employs TRBV19 and TRBJ2-1; 8 nucleotides agree with TRBD2. The TCR sequence derives from a man younger than 30 in good health. Some clones in this sample may be carry-over from other donors' samples. The CDR3: CASSAPAGVTYNEQFF. In nucleotides, the CDR3 is TGTGCCAGTAGTGCCCCAGCGGGAGTAACCTACAATGAGCAGTTCTTC.